The sample holds a few counts of the clone carrying this T cell receptor (beta chain). V was pared by 0 bases and J by 7 bases, with 0 bases of the junction left unmatched. Germline V gene lookup returns CDR1 SGHNT and CDR2 YYREEE (reference sequence). CDR3 size: 14 residues. The data belong to a study of human T cells and chemical hapten exposure. Study in general: From small differences in pooled library volume came most of the variation in per-sample TCR yields.

MiXCR, applied by TCRdb to the RACE reads, yields one record per CDR3 protein. The table records approximately 97,000 distinct CDR3 sequences, around 25% of them present only once. The time point here: patch test 3, about 24 weeks after DPC sensitization. Treatment defined: therapeutic diphenylcyclopropenone sensitization with weekly scalp DPC. Investigators collected blood before applying each patch test. Suited to DPC and affected by alopecia, the donors ranged from 18 to 70 years old. The material was whole blood, obtained in connection with sensitization to the hapten diphenylcyclopropenone (DPC). This TCR was recovered from a man in his forties with alopecia areata. Some clones in this sample may be carry-over from other donors' samples. V usage is TRBV5-4 and J usage is TRBJ1-6; 8 bases fit TRBD1. CDR3 nucleotides: TGTGCCAGCAGCTTGGGGGACAGGAATTCACCCCTCCACTTT. Translating gives CASSLGDRNSPLHF.